The rows below give T cell receptor beta chains drawn from one sample of a study of T cells in localized non-small cell lung cancer. TCRdb's table, derived via immunoSEQ multiplex PCR, lists solely in-frame clones and lacks some. The data contain roughly 38,000 clones, more than 85% of them seen just once; the ten biggest clones take up 7.1%. The specimen comprised peripheral blood, sampled before any cancer treatment. All receptors derive from a woman aged 18 to 55 with stage III lung adenocarcinoma. Both conserved end residues are part of each CDR3. A D gene is named only where the DNA matches it firmly. Clone size appears in some rows only: once, few, many, or a class for an expanded clone.

V,J,length,D,size,CDR3,DNA
TRBV10-3,TRBJ1-2,13,.,.,CAISENNNYGYTF,TGTGCCATCAGTGAGAACAATAACTATGGCTACACCTTC
TRBV19,TRBJ1-5,14,.,.,CASSPTSGYQPQHF,TGTGCCAGTAGTCCGACTAGCGGGTATCAGCCCCAGCATTTT
TRBV7-2,TRBJ1-4,15,TRBD1,.,CASSYRQGAGEKLFF,TGTGCCAGCAGCTACCGACAGGGGGCGGGGGAAAAACTGTTTTTT
TRBV2,TRBJ1-5,12,.,few,CASSGGDQPQHF,TGTGCCAGCAGTGGAGGGGACCAGCCCCAGCATTTT
TRBV29-1,TRBJ1-1,15,TRBD1,.,CSVDENRGGNTEAFF,TGCAGCGTTGACGAGAACAGGGGTGGGAACACTGAAGCTTTCTTT
TRBV25-1,TRBJ1-4,16,.,.,CASSEPLVGTNEKLFF,TGTGCCAGCAGTGAACCCTTGGTGGGTACTAATGAAAAACTGTTTTTT
TRBV5-4,TRBJ1-4,16,TRBD1,.,CASSLGAGTANEKLFF,TGTGCCAGCAGCTTGGGTGCTGGGACAGCGAATGAAAAACTGTTTTTT
TRBV14,TRBJ2-2,16,TRBD2,.,CASSSAGGPFTGELFF,TGTGCCAGCAGCTCAGCGGGGGGGCCTTTCACCGGGGAGCTGTTTTTT
TRBV5-4,TRBJ2-1,17,.,once,CASSLFNPFRTYNEQFF,TGTGCCAGCAGCTTGTTCAATCCCTTTCGAACCTACAATGAGCAGTTCTTC
TRBV11-3,TRBJ2-7,13,.,.,CASSLDQRTSQYF,TGTGCCAGCAGCTTAGATCAGAGGACCTCTCAGTACTTC
TRBV6-1,TRBJ2-5,15,.,few,CASSEASGGQETQYF,TGTGCCAGCAGTGAAGCATCCGGGGGCCAAGAGACCCAGTACTTC
TRBV5-5,TRBJ2-7,13,TRBD1,.,CASSRGQGREQYF,TGTGCCAGCAGCCGAGGACAGGGCCGCGAGCAGTACTTC
TRBV5-5,TRBJ1-1,15,.,.,CASSLGWAGQFEAFF,TGTGCCAGCAGCTTGGGATGGGCAGGCCAATTTGAAGCTTTCTTT
TRBV19,TRBJ1-2,13,.,.,CATRPGGNYGYTF,TGTGCCACCCGCCCCGGAGGCAACTATGGCTACACCTTC
TRBV6-5,TRBJ1-1,11,.,.,CASGQGTEAFF,TGTGCCAGCGGCCAGGGCACTGAAGCTTTCTTT
TRBV4-1,TRBJ2-1,16,.,.,CASSQDEYSAYNEQFF,TGCGCCAGCAGCCAAGACGAGTACTCAGCCTACAATGAGCAGTTCTTC
TRBV7-7,TRBJ2-1,15,TRBD1,.,CASSSEGASYNEQFF,TGTGCCAGCAGCTCAGAGGGGGCCTCCTACAATGAGCAGTTCTTC
TRBV6-6,TRBJ1-1,15,.,.,CASSYFDRRGTEAFF,TGTGCCAGCAGTTACTTTGACCGGAGGGGCACTGAAGCTTTCTTT
TRBV18,TRBJ2-5,13,.,.,CASSPGSQETQYF,TGTGCCAGCTCACCAGGGAGCCAAGAGACCCAGTACTTC
TRBV30,TRBJ1-2,15,TRBD1,.,CAWSVQAGGNYGYTF,TGTGCCTGGAGTGTACAGGCAGGGGGCAACTATGGCTACACCTTC
TRBV6-6,TRBJ1-2,11,.,.,CASTYNYGYTF,TGTGCCAGCACCTATAACTATGGCTACACCTTC
TRBV7-3,TRBJ2-6,19,.,.,CASSLMAAAAPSGANVLTF,TGTGCCAGCAGCTTAATGGCCGCGGCAGCCCCCTCTGGGGCCAACGTCCTGACTTTC
TRBV19,TRBJ2-2,15,TRBD2,once,CASSIGTTPSGELFF,TGTGCCAGTAGTATCGGGACTACCCCGTCCGGGGAGCTGTTTTTT
TRBV7-7,TRBJ1-1,13,.,.,CASSSGPNTEAFF,TGTGCTAGCAGCTCAGGACCAAACACTGAAGCTTTCTTT
TRBV29-1,TRBJ2-3,15,.,.,CSVERSGDNTDTQYF,TGCAGCGTTGAAAGATCCGGGGACAACACAGATACGCAGTATTTT
TRBV29-1,TRBJ1-2,11,.,.,CSVEHGAGYTF,TGCAGCGTTGAACATGGAGCGGGCTACACCTTC
TRBV9,TRBJ2-1,15,.,.,CASSVGTSHYNEQFF,TGTGCCAGCAGCGTAGGGACATCTCACTACAATGAGCAGTTCTTC
TRBV30,TRBJ1-2,14,TRBD1,.,CARRWTGGGYGYTF,TGTGCCCGTCGATGGACAGGGGGCGGGTATGGCTACACCTTC
TRBV7-9,TRBJ2-3,15,TRBD2,.,CASSLQAGGRDTQYF,TGTGCCAGCAGCTTACAAGCGGGGGGACGAGATACGCAGTATTTT
TRBV6-1,TRBJ1-2,14,.,.,CASSEDNRSYGYTF,TGTGCCAGCAGTGAAGACAACAGATCCTACGGCTACACCTTC
TRBV11-3,TRBJ2-2,14,.,.,CASSLVLGAGELFF,TGTGCCAGCAGCTTAGTGCTGGGGGCCGGGGAGCTGTTTTTT
TRBV6-5,TRBJ2-1,15,.,once,CASEPLGGAYNEQFF,TGTGCCAGCGAACCGTTAGGGGGGGCCTACAATGAGCAGTTCTTC
TRBV29-1,TRBJ1-2,11,.,once,CSVESVGGYTF,TGCAGCGTTGAGTCTGTGGGTGGCTACACCTTC
TRBV6-4,TRBJ1-6,15,TRBD1,once,CASSDVGGPGRALHF,TGTGCCAGCAGTGATGTAGGGGGCCCGGGTCGGGCCCTCCACTTT
TRBV15,TRBJ2-1,18,.,.,CATSRDPGVESSYNEQFF,TGTGCCACCAGCAGAGATCCAGGGGTGGAGAGCTCCTACAATGAGCAGTTCTTC
TRBV28,TRBJ1-5,13,.,.,CASSLRTAQPQHF,TGTGCCAGCAGTTTACGGACAGCTCAGCCCCAGCATTTT
TRBV11-3,TRBJ2-5,15,TRBD2,.,CASSSGTTPQETQYF,TGTGCCAGCAGCTCCGGGACTACTCCGCAAGAGACCCAGTACTTC
TRBV7-2,TRBJ2-1,14,.,.,CASSLGVQYNEQFF,TGTGCCAGCAGCTTAGGGGTTCAGTACAATGAGCAGTTCTTC